This T cell receptor (beta chain) was found in a study of control samples from healthy donors and cancer patients. Data came from immunoSEQ multiplex PCR; TCRdb stores just in-frame clones and leaves some out. The table shows 150,000 to 200,000 clones, with 90% to 95% occurring only once. Germline CDR1 reads SGHTA; CDR2 reads FQGNSA. The CDR3 has 13 amino acids. V shed 3 bases, J shed 3 bases, and the junction held 1 base outside the gene matches. The sample was blood. The chain links TRBV7-2 to TRBJ1-2; 7 bases map to TRBD1. The source of this sequence is a woman aged 25 to 39 in good health. CDR3: CASSLQGDYGYTF. The CDR3 bases are TGTGCCAGCAGCTTGCAGGGGGACTATGGCTACACCTTC.